This T cell receptor (beta chain) appears in the sequencing data of a study of blood T cell repertoires in COVID-19 (dated by TCRdb to the early 2020s). Study-wide context: The collaborator samples originated in the United States, Italy and Spain and spanned the acute and convalescent phases of COVID-19. The prospective study material was composed of cDNA or gDNA derived from T cells, B-cell-depleted T cells, or PBMCs. Subjects who had been exposed to COVID-19, were actively infected with it, or had recovered from it provided the deeply sampled blood TCRbeta repertoires that made up the dataset. The repertoires were released in a freely available public database intended as a resource for research on the immune response to SARS-CoV-2. The samples were drawn from the first 160 participants of the ongoing ImmuneRACE study and from 1,254 subjects provided by 6 global collaborators. The sample metadata nearly always contained a de-identified subject ID, COVID-19 status, age in years and sex. Where HLA class I and class II types were available, the types were taken from metadata supplied by the sample provider, not from assay-based typing.

The sample holds one count of this clone. Its antigen remains undetermined. Base qualities are not at hand, and no much larger clone is one base apart. Including cysteine and phenylalanine, the CDR3 has 13 amino acids. The CDR3 DNA has 39 bases and is translated from base 1. Looking up the germline V gene yields CDR1 MNHEY and CDR2 SVGAGI. The V end loses 0 bases and the J end loses 7 bases, and a stretch of 10 bases separates them. The immunoSEQ Assay, a bias-controlled multiplex PCR, was used to amplify TCRbeta CDR3 regions from genomic DNA. On the authors' methods: Nucleated cell counts per sample were estimated from amplification of reference gene primers within the assay. To quantify the absolute abundance of each unique TCRbeta CDR3 rearrangement, sequence reads were collapsed and filtered. For each sample, productive Simpson clonality was calculated by taking the square root of Simpson's diversity index across productive rearrangements. TCRdb obtained this table from immuneACCESS and retained in-frame rearrangements with V and J assigned. These tables miss some clones; where compared with another copy, unresolved V genes account for less than half of the shortfall, and the remainder is unexplained. The DNA was the basis for D and trimming; V, J and clone size are from that table. This sample is represented by some 300,000 clones; over 85% of them were singletons. The ten largest make up about a tenth of the sample.

Participants in the prospective study were aged about 18 to 100 years, lived in some 24 United States geographic areas, and enrolled through a virtual design. To assign participants to cohorts, the prospective study relied on clinical history that participants themselves reported in a screening survey and a study questionnaire. Recovered participants in ImmuneRACE Cohort 3 were defined by two consecutive negative NP/OP PCR tests, clearance by a healthcare professional, or resolution of symptoms. Each participant in the prospective study had whole blood, serum and a nasopharyngeal or oropharyngeal swab collected by mobile phlebotomists. Prospective study participants could optionally give additional blood draws and questionnaires over a 2-month period. Before DNA extraction, prospective study blood samples were shipped either frozen or at room temperature. Here is what the overall study found, with its caveats: The quantity of clinical and demographic metadata differed by source and by participant and was supplied without curation.

Sequencing was carried out using PBMCs or T cells enriched from blood (not recorded which). The rearrangement joined TRBV6-5 to TRBJ2-7; a weak D assignment points to TRBD2 (6 bases agree). The TCR originated in a woman in her thirties who had recovered from COVID-19. The CDR3 corresponds to CASSYSGGWEQYF. The sequenced DNA is TGTGCCAGCAGTTACTCTGGGGGGTGGGAGCAGTACTTC.